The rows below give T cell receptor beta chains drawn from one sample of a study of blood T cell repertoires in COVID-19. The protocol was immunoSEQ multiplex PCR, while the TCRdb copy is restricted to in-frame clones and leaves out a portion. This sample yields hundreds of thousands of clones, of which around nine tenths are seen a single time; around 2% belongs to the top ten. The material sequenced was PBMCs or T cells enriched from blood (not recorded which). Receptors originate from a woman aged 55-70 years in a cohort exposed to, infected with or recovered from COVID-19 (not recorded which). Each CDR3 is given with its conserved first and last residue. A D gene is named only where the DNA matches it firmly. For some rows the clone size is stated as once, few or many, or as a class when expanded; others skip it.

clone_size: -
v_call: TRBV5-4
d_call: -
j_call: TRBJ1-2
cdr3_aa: CAGTQQRNYGYTF
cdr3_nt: TGTGCCGGAACCCAACAGAGAAACTATGGCTACACCTTC

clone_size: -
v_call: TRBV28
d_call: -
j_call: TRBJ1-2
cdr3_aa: CASSSPLQGDYGYTF
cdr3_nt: TGTGCCAGCAGTTCACCGCTACAGGGTGACTATGGCTACACCTTC

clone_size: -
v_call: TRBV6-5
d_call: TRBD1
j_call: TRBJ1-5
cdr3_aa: CASSYGQVGNQPQHF
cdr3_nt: TGTGCCAGCAGTTACGGACAGGTAGGAAATCAGCCCCAGCATTTT

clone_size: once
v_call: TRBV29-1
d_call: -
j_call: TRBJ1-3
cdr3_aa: CSAVDSGNTIYF
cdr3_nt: TGCAGCGCCGTGGACAGTGGAAACACCATATATTTT

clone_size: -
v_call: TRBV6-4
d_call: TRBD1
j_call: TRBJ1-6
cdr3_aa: CASSPNMGQTNSPLHF
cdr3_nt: TGTGCCAGCAGCCCTAATATGGGACAGACTAATTCACCCCTCCACTTT

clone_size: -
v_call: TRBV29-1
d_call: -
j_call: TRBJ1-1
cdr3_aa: CSVDTFGTEAFF
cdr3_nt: TGCAGCGTTGACACTTTCGGCACTGAAGCTTTCTTT

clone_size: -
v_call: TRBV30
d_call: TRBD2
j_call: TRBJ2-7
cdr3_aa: CAWSVGGLARDEQYF
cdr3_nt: TGTGCCTGGAGTGTAGGGGGACTAGCAAGGGACGAGCAGTACTTC

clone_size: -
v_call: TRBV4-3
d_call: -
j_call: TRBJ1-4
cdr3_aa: CASSPAPGVNEKLFF
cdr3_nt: TGCGCCAGCAGTCCCGCGCCAGGGGTTAATGAAAAACTGTTTTTT

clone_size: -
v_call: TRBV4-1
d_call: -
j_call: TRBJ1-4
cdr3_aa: CASSQAQGEKLFF
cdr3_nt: TGCGCCAGCAGCCAAGCCCAGGGGGAAAAACTGTTTTTT

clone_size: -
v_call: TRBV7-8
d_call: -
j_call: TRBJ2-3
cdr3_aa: CASSLLSGTDTQYF
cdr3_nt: TGTGCCAGCAGCTTACTATCGGGCACAGATACGCAGTATTTT

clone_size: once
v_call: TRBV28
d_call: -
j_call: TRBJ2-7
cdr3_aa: CASSLSSSHSYEQYF
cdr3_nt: TGTGCCAGCAGTTTATCATCATCACACAGTTACGAGCAGTACTTC

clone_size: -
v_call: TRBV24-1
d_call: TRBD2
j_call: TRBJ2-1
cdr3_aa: CATSDPLAGVYNEQFF
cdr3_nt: TGTGCCACCAGTGACCCACTAGCGGGAGTTTACAATGAGCAGTTCTTC

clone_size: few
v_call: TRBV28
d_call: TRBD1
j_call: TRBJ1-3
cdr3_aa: CASRDRGAGNTIYF
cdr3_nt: TGTGCCAGCAGGGACAGGGGCGCTGGAAACACCATATATTTT

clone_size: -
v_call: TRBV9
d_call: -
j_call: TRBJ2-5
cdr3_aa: CASSPSKGRSQETQYF
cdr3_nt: TGTGCCAGCAGCCCCTCAAAGGGGCGGTCACAAGAGACCCAGTACTTC

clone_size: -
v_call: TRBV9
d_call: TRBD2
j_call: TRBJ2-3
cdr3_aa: CASSVELRAGGADTQYF
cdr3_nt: TGTGCCAGCAGCGTAGAGTTGCGGGCGGGAGGTGCAGATACGCAGTATTTT

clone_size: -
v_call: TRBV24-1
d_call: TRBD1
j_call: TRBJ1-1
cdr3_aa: CATSDPGQGWPAFF
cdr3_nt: TGTGCCACCAGTGATCCCGGACAGGGTTGGCCAGCTTTCTTT

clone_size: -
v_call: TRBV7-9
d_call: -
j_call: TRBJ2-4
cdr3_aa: CASSLGSGNIQYF
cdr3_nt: TGTGCCAGCAGCTTAGGTAGCGGAAACATTCAGTACTTC

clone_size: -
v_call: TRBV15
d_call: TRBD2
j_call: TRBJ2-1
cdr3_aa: CATSRSTGGYNEQFF
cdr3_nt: TGTGCCACCAGCAGATCCACGGGAGGATACAATGAGCAGTTCTTC

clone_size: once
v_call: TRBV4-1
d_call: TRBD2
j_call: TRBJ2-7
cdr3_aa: CASSQVVAGVGSYEQYF
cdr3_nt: TGCGCCAGCAGCCAAGTTGTAGCGGGAGTGGGATCCTACGAGCAGTACTTC

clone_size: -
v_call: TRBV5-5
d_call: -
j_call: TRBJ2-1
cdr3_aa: CASTREQRSYNEQFF
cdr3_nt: TGTGCCAGCACGAGGGAACAAAGATCCTACAATGAGCAGTTCTTC

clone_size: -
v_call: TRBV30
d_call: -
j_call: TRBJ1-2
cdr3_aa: CAWSVYGNYGYTF
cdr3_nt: TGTGCCTGGAGTGTATACGGTAACTATGGCTACACCTTC

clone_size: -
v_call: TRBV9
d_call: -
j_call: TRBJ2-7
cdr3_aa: CASSASGFSSPYEQYF
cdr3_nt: TGTGCCAGCAGTGCCTCAGGGTTTTCCTCCCCTTACGAGCAGTACTTC

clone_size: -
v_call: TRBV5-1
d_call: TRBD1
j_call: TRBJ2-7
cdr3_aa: CASSPGGTGAPHEQYF
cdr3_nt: TGCGCCAGCAGCCCAGGGGGGACAGGGGCTCCCCACGAGCAGTACTTC

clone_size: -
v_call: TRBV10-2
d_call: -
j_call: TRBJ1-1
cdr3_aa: CASSVHRLNTEAFF
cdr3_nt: TGCGCCAGCAGTGTCCACAGATTGAACACTGAAGCTTTCTTT

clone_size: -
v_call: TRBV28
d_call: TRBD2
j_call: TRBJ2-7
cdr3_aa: CASSPSGSESYEQYF
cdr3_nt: TGTGCCAGCAGTCCCAGCGGGAGCGAGTCTTACGAGCAGTACTTC

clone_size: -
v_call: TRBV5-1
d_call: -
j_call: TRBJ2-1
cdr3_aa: CASSLAGQSASNEQFF
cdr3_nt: TGCGCCAGCAGCTTGGCTGGGCAGTCCGCGTCCAATGAGCAGTTCTTC

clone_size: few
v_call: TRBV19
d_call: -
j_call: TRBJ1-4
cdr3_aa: CASNQRNEKLFF
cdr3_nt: TGTGCCAGCAACCAGAGGAATGAAAAACTGTTTTTT

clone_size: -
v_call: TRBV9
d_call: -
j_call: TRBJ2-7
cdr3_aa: CASSVEVGAYEQYF
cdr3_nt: TGTGCCAGCAGCGTAGAGGTAGGGGCCTACGAGCAGTACTTC

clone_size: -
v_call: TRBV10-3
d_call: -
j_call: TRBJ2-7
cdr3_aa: CAISPPKRAPSYEQYF
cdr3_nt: TGTGCCATCAGCCCCCCTAAGCGGGCCCCCTCCTACGAGCAGTACTTC

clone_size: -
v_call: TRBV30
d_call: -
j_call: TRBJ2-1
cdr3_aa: CAWSRRDSYNEQFF
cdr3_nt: TGTGCCTGGAGTAGGAGGGACTCCTACAATGAGCAGTTCTTC

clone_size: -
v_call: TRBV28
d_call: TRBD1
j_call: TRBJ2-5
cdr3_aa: CASSLTGVGQETQYF
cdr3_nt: TGTGCCAGCAGCCTCACAGGGGTTGGGCAAGAGACCCAGTACTTC

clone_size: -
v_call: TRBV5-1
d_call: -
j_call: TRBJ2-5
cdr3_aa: CASSRSGSQETQYF
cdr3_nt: TGCGCCAGCTCTAGATCTGGATCCCAAGAGACCCAGTACTTC

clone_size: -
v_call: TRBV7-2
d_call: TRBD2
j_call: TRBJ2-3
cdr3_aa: CASSLGLAGGPTDTQYF
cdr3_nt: TGTGCCAGCAGCTTAGGGCTAGCGGGAGGCCCCACAGATACGCAGTATTTT

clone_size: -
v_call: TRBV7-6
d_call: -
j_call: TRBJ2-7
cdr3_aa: CASSLVGGPGEQYF
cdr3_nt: TGTGCCAGCAGCTTAGTTGGGGGCCCCGGGGAGCAGTACTTC